This paragraph reports one T cell receptor (beta chain). The protocol was immunoSEQ multiplex PCR, while the TCRdb copy is restricted to in-frame clones and leaves out a portion. The data show around 400,000 clones, roughly four fifths seen once. Germline V gene sequence: CDR1 SNHLY, CDR2 FYNNEI. This CDR3 contains 10 residues. The ends were cut back, 11 bases at V and 9 bases at J, with 13 bases in the middle. Adults between about 18 and 89 years of age took part from fewer than 30 US areas. Cohorts were determined from participant-reported clinical history. The study counted Cohort 3 donors as recovered given two negative PCRs, clearance, or symptom resolution. These data belong to a study of blood T cell repertoires in COVID-19. Turning to the study itself: Whether acute or convalescent, the COVID-19 samples came from the United States, Italy and Spain.

The chain carries TRBV2 and TRBJ2-5, with TRBD1 as a possible D gene (6 bases). Sequencing was carried out using PBMCs or T cells enriched from blood (not recorded which). The clonotype was recovered from a woman in her forties or fifties who had recovered from COVID-19. The CDR3 DNA is TGTGCCGCCCAAGGGGGTGCCCAGTACTTC. It translates to CAAQGGAQYF.